This paragraph reports one TCR beta chain. Germline CDR1 and CDR2: LNHNV and YYDKDF (reference sequence). V was cut by 0 bases and J by 2 bases, with 5 bases left in between. The length of the CDR3 is 13 residues. The data stem from a study of identical twins. Unique molecular identifiers were present on cDNA, and template switching added a universal primer site. One entry per CDR3 protein, called by TCRdb with MiXCR from the 5' RACE reads. The table includes roughly 770,000 distinct CDR3 sequences, roughly 18% detected once. This sample was also put to use in a study of T cells expressing NK-cell markers. As reported in that work: The TCR beta repertoires originated in sorted CD3+CD56+NKG2C+, CD3+CD56+NKG2C- and CD3+CD56-NKG2C+ T cells. With respect to HCMV, seven of the eight sequenced donors were seropositive, and one was seronegative. Dominant NKG2C+ clonotypes made up roughly 1.0-7.0% of CD8+ T cells in several donors.

Sequenced sample: PBMCs. This TCR was sampled from a woman aged 18-30 years in good health. The chain couples TRBV15 to TRBJ2-7, with D hard to call. The CDR3 DNA follows: TGTGCCACCAGCAGAGATCAGACCTACGAGCAGTACTTC. Translating gives CATSRDQTYEQYF.